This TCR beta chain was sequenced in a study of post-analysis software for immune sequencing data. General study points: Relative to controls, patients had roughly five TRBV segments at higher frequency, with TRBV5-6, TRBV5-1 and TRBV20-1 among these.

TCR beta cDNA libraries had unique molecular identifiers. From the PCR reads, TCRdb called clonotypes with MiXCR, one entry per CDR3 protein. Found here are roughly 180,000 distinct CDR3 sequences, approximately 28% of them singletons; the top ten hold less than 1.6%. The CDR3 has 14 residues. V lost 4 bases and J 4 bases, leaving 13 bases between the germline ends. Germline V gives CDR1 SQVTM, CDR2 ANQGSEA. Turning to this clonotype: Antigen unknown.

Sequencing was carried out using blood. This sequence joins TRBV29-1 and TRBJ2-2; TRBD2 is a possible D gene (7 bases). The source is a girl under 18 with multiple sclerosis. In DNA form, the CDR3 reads TGCAGCGTTGTGGGGGGGCTCGGCACCGGGGAGCTGTTTTTT. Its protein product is CSVVGGLGTGELFF.